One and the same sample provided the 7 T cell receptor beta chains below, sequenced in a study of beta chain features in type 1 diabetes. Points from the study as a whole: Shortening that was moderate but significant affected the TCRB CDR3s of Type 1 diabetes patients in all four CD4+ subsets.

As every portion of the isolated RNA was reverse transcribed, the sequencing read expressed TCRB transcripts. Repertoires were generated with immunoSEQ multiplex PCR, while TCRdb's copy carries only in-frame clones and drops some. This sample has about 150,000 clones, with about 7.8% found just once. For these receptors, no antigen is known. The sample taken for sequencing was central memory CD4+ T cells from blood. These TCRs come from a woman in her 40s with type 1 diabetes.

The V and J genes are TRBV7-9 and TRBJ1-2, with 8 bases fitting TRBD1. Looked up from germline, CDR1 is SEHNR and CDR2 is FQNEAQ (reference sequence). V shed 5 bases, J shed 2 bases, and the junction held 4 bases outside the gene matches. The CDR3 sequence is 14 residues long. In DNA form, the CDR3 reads TGTGCCAGCAGCCCGGACAGGGAAAACTATGGCTACACCTTC. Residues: CASSPDRENYGYTF.

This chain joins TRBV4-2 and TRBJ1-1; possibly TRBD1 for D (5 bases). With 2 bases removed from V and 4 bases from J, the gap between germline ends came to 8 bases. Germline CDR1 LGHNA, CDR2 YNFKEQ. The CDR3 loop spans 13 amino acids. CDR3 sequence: CASSQRGGTEAFF. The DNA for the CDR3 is TGTGCCAGCAGCCAACGCGGGGGCACTGAAGCTTTCTTT.

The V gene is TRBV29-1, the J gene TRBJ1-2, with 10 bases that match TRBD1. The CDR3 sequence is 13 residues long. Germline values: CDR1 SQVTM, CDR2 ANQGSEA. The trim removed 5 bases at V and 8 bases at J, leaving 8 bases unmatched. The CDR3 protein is CSVSGTGVIGYTF. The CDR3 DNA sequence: TGCAGCGTTTCCGGGACAGGGGTAATCGGCTACACCTTC.

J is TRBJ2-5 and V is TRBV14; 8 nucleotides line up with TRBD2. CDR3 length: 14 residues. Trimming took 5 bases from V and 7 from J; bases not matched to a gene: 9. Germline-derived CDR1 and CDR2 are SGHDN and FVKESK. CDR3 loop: CASSAQGGRRTQYF. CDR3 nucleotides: TGTGCCAGCAGCGCCCAGGGCGGGAGGCGGACCCAGTACTTC. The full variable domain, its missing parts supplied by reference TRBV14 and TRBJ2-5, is EAGVTQFPSHSVIEKGQTVTLRCDPISGHDNLYWYRRVMGKEIKFLLHFVKESKQDESGMPNNRFLAERTGGTYSTLKVQPAELEDSGVYFCASSAQGGRRTQYFGPGTRLLVL.

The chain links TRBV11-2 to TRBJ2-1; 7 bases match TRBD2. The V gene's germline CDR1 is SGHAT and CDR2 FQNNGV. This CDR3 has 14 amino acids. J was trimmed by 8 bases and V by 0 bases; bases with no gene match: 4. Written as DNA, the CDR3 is TGTGCCAGCAGCTTAGATCGCCTAGCGGATGAGCAGTTCTTC. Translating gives CASSLDRLADEQFF.

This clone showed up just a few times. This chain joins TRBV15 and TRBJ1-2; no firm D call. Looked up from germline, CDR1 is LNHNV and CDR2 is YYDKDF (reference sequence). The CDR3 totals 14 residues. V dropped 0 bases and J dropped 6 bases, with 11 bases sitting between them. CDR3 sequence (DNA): TGTGCCACCAGCAGAGATCTACGGGGTAATGGCTACACCTTC. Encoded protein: CATSRDLRGNGYTF. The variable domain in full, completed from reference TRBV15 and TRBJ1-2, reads DAMVIQNPRYQVTQFGKPVTLSCSQTLNHNVMYWYQQKSSQAPKLLFHYYDKDFNNEADTPDNFQSRRPNTSFCFLDIRSPGLGDTAMYLCATSRDLRGNGYTFGSGTRLTVV.

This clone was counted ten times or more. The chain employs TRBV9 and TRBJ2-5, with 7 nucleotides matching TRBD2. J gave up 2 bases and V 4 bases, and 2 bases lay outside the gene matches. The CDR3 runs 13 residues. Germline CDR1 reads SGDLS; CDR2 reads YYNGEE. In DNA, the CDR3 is TGTGCCAGCAGCCTAGCGGTTCAAGAGACCCAGTACTTC. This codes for CASSLAVQETQYF.